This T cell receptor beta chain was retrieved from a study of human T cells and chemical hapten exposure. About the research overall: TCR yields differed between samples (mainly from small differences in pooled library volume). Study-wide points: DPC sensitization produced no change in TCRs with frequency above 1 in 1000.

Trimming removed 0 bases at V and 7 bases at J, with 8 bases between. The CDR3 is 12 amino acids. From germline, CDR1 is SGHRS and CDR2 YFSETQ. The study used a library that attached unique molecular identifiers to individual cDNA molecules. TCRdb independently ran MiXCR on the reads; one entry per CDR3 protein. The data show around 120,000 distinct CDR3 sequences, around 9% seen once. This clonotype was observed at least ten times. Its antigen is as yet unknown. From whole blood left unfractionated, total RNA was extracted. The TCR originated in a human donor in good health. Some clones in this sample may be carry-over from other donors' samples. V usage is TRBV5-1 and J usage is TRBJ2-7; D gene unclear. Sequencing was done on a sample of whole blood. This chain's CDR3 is CASSLDGLEQYF. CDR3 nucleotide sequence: TGCGCCAGCAGCTTGGACGGTCTAGAGCAGTACTTC.